Each of the 31 T cell receptor beta chains below was sequenced from the same sample in a study of regulatory T cells in long-lasting Graves disease (dated by TCRdb to the early 2020s). Interpreted using the paper, the time point label stands for: persistent/refractory GD, antithyroid drugs over 5 years with positive TRAb. RNA was extracted from PBMCs in TRIzol for both TCR sequencing and RNA sequencing. Receptors were amplified or captured by multiplex PCR. TCRdb shows the sequencer as Illumina HiSeq 4000. TCR beta libraries were built with iRepertoire HTBI primers and Arm-PCR amplification of CDR3 regions. TCRdb's own reprocessing of the public reads used fastp at Q25 and MiXCR and kept productive beta chains. When rows share a CDR3 protein, they turn into one entry using the most common DNA and genes. Counted in this sample were approximately 500,000 distinct CDR3 sequences; roughly 21% of them appeared once. Of the sample, more than 6% falls within the top ten clones.

The sample here was peripheral blood mononuclear cells (PBMCs), taken when the disease was refractory, from a patient treated with antithyroid drugs. The receptors derive from a female donor with Graves disease.

The chain is built from TRBV20-1 and TRBJ2-2, with unresolved D. Trimming removed 6 bases from V and 1 base from J, with 9 bases in between. This CDR3 has 13 residues. CDR1 and CDR2 (germline): DFQATT, SNEGSKA (reference sequence). CDR3 loop: CSAFERNTGELFF. CDR3 nucleotide sequence: TGCAGTGCATTTGAGAGGAACACCGGGGAGCTGTTTTTT.

V gene TRBV20-1 combines with J gene TRBJ2-7, with D perhaps matching TRBD2 (5 bases). V lost 4 bases and J lost 6, with 22 bases in between. Germline loops: CDR1 DFQATT, CDR2 SNEGSKA (reference sequence). There are 15 residues in the CDR3. This CDR3 is CSANSLGRTPLEQYF. In DNA, the CDR3 is TGCAGTGCTAATTCTCTGGGGAGAACCCCTCTCGAGCAGTACTTC.

This clonotype came up many times. V and J are TRBV5-1 and TRBJ2-2; D gene unclear. This CDR3 has 16 residues. Between the trimmed V and J ends, which lost 1 base and 5 bases, there was a span of 15 bases. From germline, CDR1 is SGHRS and CDR2 YFSETQ. The CDR3 bases are TGCGCCAGCAGCTTGACAGCAGACCTAGGGACCGGGGAGCTGTTTTTT. Translating it yields CASSLTADLGTGELFF.

A note on this clonotype: This may stem from a read error, because a much larger clone lies one nucleotide away. V usage is TRBV12-3 or TRBV12-4 and J usage is TRBJ2-2, with 7 positions matching TRBD2. This CDR3 comprises 15 residues. Germline trimming cut 8 bases from V and 7 bases from J; bases unmatched to any gene: 13. This chain's CDR3 is CASDRDGRRIGELFF. The DNA of the CDR3 is TGTGCCAGCGACCGGGACGGGAGGCGAATCGGGGAGCTGTTTTTT.

The table lists this clonotype with many counts. This chain joins TRBV6-5 and TRBJ1-5, with a tentative D call TRBD1 (6 bases). Germline V CDR1 and CDR2: MNHEY, SVGAGI. The V end was cut by 4 bases, the J end by 4 bases, with 20 bases between. This CDR3 contains 17 residues. The DNA of the CDR3 is TGTGCCAGCAGTTTTAGTCCTACTTGGACAGCAAATCAGCCCCAGCATTTT. Translation: CASSFSPTWTANQPQHF.

This clonotype was detected a few times. The J gene is TRBJ2-7, the V gene TRBV6-1, with 7 bases matching TRBD2. The CDR3 totals 14 residues. Looked up from germline, CDR1 is MNHNS and CDR2 is SASEGT. Trimming cost V 7 bases and J 2 bases; bases outside gene matches: 8. The CDR3 loop reads CASTYSGEPYEQYF. The CDR3 bases are TGTGCCAGCACCTACAGCGGGGAACCCTACGAGCAGTACTTC.

This clonotype was observed many times. This rearrangement joins TRBV29-1 to TRBJ2-5; 16 nucleotides align to TRBD2. V lost 7 bases and J lost 5; bases outside the gene matches: 7. The germline CDR1 and CDR2 sequences are SQVTM and ANQGSEA. This CDR3 is built from 15 residues. The CDR3 DNA sequence: TGCAGCGCACCGGGACTAGCGGGAGGGCAGGAGACCCAGTACTTC. Its translation is CSAPGLAGGQETQYF.

The V gene is TRBV3-1, the J gene TRBJ1-2; D possibly corresponds to TRBD1 (5 bases). The CDR3 has 14 amino acids. V lost 3 bases to trimming and J lost 0 bases, with 8 bases between them. Germline values: CDR1 LGHDT, CDR2 YNNKEL (reference sequence). The CDR3 protein is CASSQGPTNYGYTF. CDR3 in DNA: TGTGCCAGCAGCCAGGGACCGACTAACTATGGCTACACCTTC.

V usage is TRBV2 and J usage is TRBJ1-5, with a possible D match to TRBD1 (6 bases). V was clipped by 5 bases and J by 3 bases, with 11 bases between them. This CDR3 contains 14 residues. The germline gives CDR1 SNHLY, CDR2 FYNNEI. This CDR3 reads CASSQDSTNQPQHF. The DNA for the CDR3 is TGTGCCAGCAGTCAGGACAGTACCAATCAGCCCCAGCATTTT.

This clonotype came up many times. The chain uses TRBV12-3 or TRBV12-4 and TRBJ2-7; D possibly matches TRBD1 or TRBD2 (5 bases each). V was cut by 7 bases and J by 7 bases, with 23 bases left in between. The CDR3 length is 15 residues. CDR3 residues: CASTPGTSLLGEQYF. The CDR3 nucleotides read TGTGCCAGCACCCCCGGGACCTCGCTCTTGGGGGAGCAGTACTTC.

V gene TRBV19 combines with J gene TRBJ1-1, with D perhaps TRBD1 (6 bases). Trimming removed 5 bases at V and 7 bases at J, with 17 bases between. CDR3 length: 14 amino acids. Germline V gene sequence: CDR1 LNHDA, CDR2 SQIVND (reference sequence). CDR3 amino acids: CASSLGQFNYEAFF. For the CDR3, the DNA is TGTGCCAGTAGTTTGGGACAATTCAATTATGAAGCTTTCTTT.

This clonotype appeared once. V usage is TRBV28 and J usage is TRBJ2-7; 15 nucleotides align to TRBD2. J lost 7 bases, V lost 7 bases, and 5 bases had no gene match. CDR3 length: 14 residues. CDR1 is MDHEN, CDR2 SYDVKM, per germline. The CDR3 region is CASKGGLAGGEQYF. The CDR3 DNA sequence: TGTGCCAGCAAAGGGGGACTAGCGGGAGGTGAGCAGTACTTC.

The rearrangement joins TRBV7-9 to TRBJ1-2; 8 bases agree with TRBD1. The CDR3 is made up of 16 amino acids. Germline V lookup: CDR1 SEHNR, CDR2 FQNEAQ (reference sequence). The V and J ends lost 4 bases and 8 bases, in that order; junction bases with no gene match: 15. The CDR3, as DNA: TGTGCCAGCAGCTCCCCGCCCAGTGGGACAGGTGGCGGCTACACCTTC. Amino acid sequence: CASSSPPSGTGGGYTF.

The CDR3 loop reads CASSQASGEQYF. CDR3 DNA sequence: TGTGCCAGCAGCCAAGCTAGCGGCGAGCAGTACTTC. V and J are TRBV3-1 and TRBJ2-7; TRBD2 matches 7 bases. The J segment lost 6 bases and the V segment lost 1 base, leaving 0 bases of the junction unmatched. In germline, CDR1 is LGHDT, CDR2 YNNKEL (reference sequence). The CDR3 covers 12 residues.

This clonotype showed up just a few times. The chain has TRBV7-9 and TRBJ2-3; TRBD1 or TRBD2 may be the D gene (5 bases each). There are 15 residues in the CDR3. Germline lookup yields CDR1 SEHNR and CDR2 FQNEAQ (reference sequence). V lost 3 bases and J 2 bases, leaving 12 bases between the germline ends. The CDR3 here is CASSFPQGVTDTQYF. DNA of the CDR3: TGTGCCAGCAGCTTTCCCCAGGGAGTCACAGATACGCAGTATTTT.

This clonotype was detected many times. The V and J genes are TRBV6-1 and TRBJ1-2; possible D gene TRBD1, 5 bases. Trimming took off 6 bases at V and 5 bases at J, with 13 bases between the two ends. Looked up from germline, CDR1 is MNHNS and CDR2 is SASEGT. CDR3 length: 13 amino acids. CDR3 nucleotides: TGTGCCAGCAGAATAGGGACGGCGTATGGCTACACCTTC. This sequence encodes CASRIGTAYGYTF.

This clonotype has more than one count but fewer than ten. The chain has TRBV16 and TRBJ1-1; D is perhaps TRBD1 (6 bases). The CDR3 runs 18 residues. CDR1 and CDR2 (germline): KGHSY, FQNENV. V lost 2 bases and J lost 0, with 19 bases in between. DNA of the CDR3: TGTGCCAGCAGCCAAAAGGAGGGCAGGGGCTTCATGAACACTGAAGCTTTCTTT. It specifies CASSQKEGRGFMNTEAFF.

This clonotype was counted only a few times. J is TRBJ2-7 and V is TRBV6-1, with 7 bases fitting TRBD2. Germline values: CDR1 MNHNS, CDR2 SASEGT. The CDR3 extends over 17 amino acids. The V segment lost 5 bases and the J segment 5 bases; nucleotides outside the gene matches: 18. The CDR3 loop reads CASSPLGGTLSRDEQYF. Written as DNA, the CDR3 is TGTGCCAGCAGTCCCCTGGGGGGGACCCTCTCTCGCGACGAGCAGTACTTC.

Only a few counts were recorded for this clonotype. The chain carries TRBV19 and TRBJ1-5; TRBD1 aligns across 7 bases. The CDR3 covers 16 residues. The ends lost 3 bases at V and 4 bases at J; junction bases unmatched: 9. Per the germline V gene, CDR1 is LNHDA and CDR2 is SQIVND (reference sequence). This CDR3 reads CASSMSETGNNQPQHF. CDR3 sequence (DNA): TGTGCCAGTAGTATGTCCGAGACAGGGAATAATCAGCCCCAGCATTTT.

In its sample, this clonotype was seen many times. This chain joins TRBV6-1 and TRBJ2-7; D ambiguous. Trimming cost V 7 bases and J 0 bases, with 22 bases left between them. The CDR3 is 17 amino acids. Germline V gives CDR1 MNHNS, CDR2 SASEGT. The CDR3 loop is CASTGYHLKGNSYEQYF. The CDR3 region has the DNA TGTGCCAGCACCGGGTACCACCTGAAAGGGAACTCCTACGAGCAGTACTTC.

The rearrangement uses TRBV7-9 and TRBJ1-2; no definite D call. The CDR3 loop spans 12 amino acids. The germline V and J ends were trimmed by 5 bases and 4 bases, with 8 bases remaining between them. CDR1 and CDR2 from the germline V gene are SEHNR and FQNEAQ (reference sequence). The CDR3 region has the DNA TGTGCCAGCAGCCGCCAAGCCTATGGCTACACCTTC. Protein product: CASSRQAYGYTF.

This chain uses TRBV25-1 with TRBJ1-4; 7 nucleotides agree with TRBD1. V shed 4 bases, J shed 13 bases, and the junction held 9 bases outside the gene matches. The CDR3 is 13 residues long. CDR1 is MGHDK, CDR2 SYGVNS, per germline. The CDR3 here is CASSGDRVLGLFF. DNA of the CDR3: TGTGCCAGCAGTGGGGACAGAGTCTTGGGACTGTTTTTT.

Concerning this clonotype itself: The junction and the germline gene differ at one end; a read error may be behind it. The CDR3 DNA follows: TGTGCCAGTAGTATAGGGGACAGATATCAAGAGGCCCAGTACTTC. This gives the protein CASSIGDRYQEAQYF. The chain couples TRBV19 to TRBJ2-5, with 7 nucleotides matching TRBD1. This CDR3 contains 15 residues. Germline lookup yields CDR1 LNHDA and CDR2 SQIVND (reference sequence).

CDR3 loop: CASSSSGGNQPQHF. The DNA for the CDR3 is TGTGCCAGCAGCTCCTCCGGGGGGAATCAGCCCCAGCATTTT. V gene TRBV7-9 combines with J gene TRBJ1-5, with a tentative D call TRBD1 (5 bases). This CDR3 is built from 14 residues. The V and J ends lost 4 bases and 4 bases respectively, with 11 bases between them. Germline CDR1 reads SEHNR; CDR2 reads FQNEAQ (reference sequence).

The chain is built from TRBV10-3 and TRBJ2-7, with D tentatively TRBD2 (6 bases). Trimming pared 6 bases from V and 2 bases from J, leaving 17 bases between. The CDR3 loop spans 15 amino acids. CDR1 and CDR2 from the germline V gene are ENHRY and SYGVKD. CDR3 in DNA: TGTGCCATCAGCGGGGATGGAGGGGTGGCCTACGAGCAGTACTTC. As protein: CAISGDGGVAYEQYF.

The genes are TRBV29-1 and TRBJ2-7, with 10 bases aligning to TRBD2. V dropped 6 bases and J dropped 3; count of bases not matched to a gene: 8. The germline V gene encodes CDR1 SQVTM and CDR2 ANQGSEA. The CDR3 spans 14 residues. The CDR3 coding sequence is TGCAGCGTGCGGACTAGCGGAGGCATCTACGAGCAGTACTTC. Protein sequence: CSVRTSGGIYEQYF.

This clonotype has at least ten counts. One junction end disagrees with the germline gene, perhaps due to a read error. The rearrangement uses TRBV11-2 and TRBJ1-1; TRBD1 is a possible D gene (6 bases). Germline V gives CDR1 SGHAT, CDR2 FQNNGV. This CDR3 region has 13 residues. The CDR3 sequence is CASSLWTDTEAFF. In nucleotides, the CDR3 is TGCGCCAGCAGCTTATGGACAGACACTGAAGCTTTCTTT. Complete variable domain (other parts from reference TRBV11-2 and TRBJ1-1): EAGVAQSPRYKIIEKRQSVAFWCNPISGHATLYWYQQILGQGPKLLIQFQNNGVVDDSQLPKDRFSAERLKGVDSTLKIQPAKLEDSAVYLCASSLWTDTEAFFGQGTRLTVV.

A word on this clonotype: The final CDR3 position lacks the conserved phenylalanine or tryptophan, pointing to a likely read error. The chain couples TRBV20-1 to TRBJ2-5, with D tentatively TRBD1 (8 bases). The CDR3 has 14 residues. Trimming shortened V by 3 bases and J by 5 bases, and 16 bases separated the two germline ends. Germline-derived CDR1 and CDR2 are DFQATT and SNEGSKA (reference sequence). CDR3 nucleotides: TGCAGTGCTAGGGCCGGACAGGGAGGGGAGACCCAGTACCTC. Protein sequence: CSARAGQGGETQYL.

The chain joins TRBV19 to TRBJ2-5; a possible D gene is TRBD1 (6 bases). The CDR3 sequence is 14 residues long. V shed 4 bases and J shed 6 bases, with 15 bases lying between them. The germline gives CDR1 LNHDA, CDR2 SQIVND (reference sequence). CDR3 region: CASSNREALKTQYF. Here the CDR3 DNA reads TGTGCCAGTAGTAACAGGGAAGCGTTAAAGACCCAGTACTTC.

This clonotype showed up many times. This chain joins TRBV28 and TRBJ1-5, with 8 bases that match TRBD1. Germline CDR1 is MDHEN and CDR2 is SYDVKM. CDR3 length equals 14 residues. Losses at the gene ends were 2 bases for V and 7 bases for J; bases not matched to a gene: 4. The CDR3 protein is CASSLDRGSQPQHF. DNA of the CDR3: TGTGCCAGCAGTTTAGACAGGGGTAGCCAGCCCCAGCATTTT.

This clonotype was seen ten or more times. The V and J genes are TRBV24-1 and TRBJ1-5; no clear D. CDR3 length equals 18 residues. The germline V and J ends were trimmed by 4 bases and 3 bases, with 21 bases remaining between them. CDR1 is KGHDR and CDR2 is SFDVKD in the germline V gene. CDR3 in amino acids: CATSDSQAAPITNQPQHF. CDR3 DNA sequence: TGTGCCACCAGTGACAGTCAGGCAGCCCCGATTACCAATCAGCCCCAGCATTTT.